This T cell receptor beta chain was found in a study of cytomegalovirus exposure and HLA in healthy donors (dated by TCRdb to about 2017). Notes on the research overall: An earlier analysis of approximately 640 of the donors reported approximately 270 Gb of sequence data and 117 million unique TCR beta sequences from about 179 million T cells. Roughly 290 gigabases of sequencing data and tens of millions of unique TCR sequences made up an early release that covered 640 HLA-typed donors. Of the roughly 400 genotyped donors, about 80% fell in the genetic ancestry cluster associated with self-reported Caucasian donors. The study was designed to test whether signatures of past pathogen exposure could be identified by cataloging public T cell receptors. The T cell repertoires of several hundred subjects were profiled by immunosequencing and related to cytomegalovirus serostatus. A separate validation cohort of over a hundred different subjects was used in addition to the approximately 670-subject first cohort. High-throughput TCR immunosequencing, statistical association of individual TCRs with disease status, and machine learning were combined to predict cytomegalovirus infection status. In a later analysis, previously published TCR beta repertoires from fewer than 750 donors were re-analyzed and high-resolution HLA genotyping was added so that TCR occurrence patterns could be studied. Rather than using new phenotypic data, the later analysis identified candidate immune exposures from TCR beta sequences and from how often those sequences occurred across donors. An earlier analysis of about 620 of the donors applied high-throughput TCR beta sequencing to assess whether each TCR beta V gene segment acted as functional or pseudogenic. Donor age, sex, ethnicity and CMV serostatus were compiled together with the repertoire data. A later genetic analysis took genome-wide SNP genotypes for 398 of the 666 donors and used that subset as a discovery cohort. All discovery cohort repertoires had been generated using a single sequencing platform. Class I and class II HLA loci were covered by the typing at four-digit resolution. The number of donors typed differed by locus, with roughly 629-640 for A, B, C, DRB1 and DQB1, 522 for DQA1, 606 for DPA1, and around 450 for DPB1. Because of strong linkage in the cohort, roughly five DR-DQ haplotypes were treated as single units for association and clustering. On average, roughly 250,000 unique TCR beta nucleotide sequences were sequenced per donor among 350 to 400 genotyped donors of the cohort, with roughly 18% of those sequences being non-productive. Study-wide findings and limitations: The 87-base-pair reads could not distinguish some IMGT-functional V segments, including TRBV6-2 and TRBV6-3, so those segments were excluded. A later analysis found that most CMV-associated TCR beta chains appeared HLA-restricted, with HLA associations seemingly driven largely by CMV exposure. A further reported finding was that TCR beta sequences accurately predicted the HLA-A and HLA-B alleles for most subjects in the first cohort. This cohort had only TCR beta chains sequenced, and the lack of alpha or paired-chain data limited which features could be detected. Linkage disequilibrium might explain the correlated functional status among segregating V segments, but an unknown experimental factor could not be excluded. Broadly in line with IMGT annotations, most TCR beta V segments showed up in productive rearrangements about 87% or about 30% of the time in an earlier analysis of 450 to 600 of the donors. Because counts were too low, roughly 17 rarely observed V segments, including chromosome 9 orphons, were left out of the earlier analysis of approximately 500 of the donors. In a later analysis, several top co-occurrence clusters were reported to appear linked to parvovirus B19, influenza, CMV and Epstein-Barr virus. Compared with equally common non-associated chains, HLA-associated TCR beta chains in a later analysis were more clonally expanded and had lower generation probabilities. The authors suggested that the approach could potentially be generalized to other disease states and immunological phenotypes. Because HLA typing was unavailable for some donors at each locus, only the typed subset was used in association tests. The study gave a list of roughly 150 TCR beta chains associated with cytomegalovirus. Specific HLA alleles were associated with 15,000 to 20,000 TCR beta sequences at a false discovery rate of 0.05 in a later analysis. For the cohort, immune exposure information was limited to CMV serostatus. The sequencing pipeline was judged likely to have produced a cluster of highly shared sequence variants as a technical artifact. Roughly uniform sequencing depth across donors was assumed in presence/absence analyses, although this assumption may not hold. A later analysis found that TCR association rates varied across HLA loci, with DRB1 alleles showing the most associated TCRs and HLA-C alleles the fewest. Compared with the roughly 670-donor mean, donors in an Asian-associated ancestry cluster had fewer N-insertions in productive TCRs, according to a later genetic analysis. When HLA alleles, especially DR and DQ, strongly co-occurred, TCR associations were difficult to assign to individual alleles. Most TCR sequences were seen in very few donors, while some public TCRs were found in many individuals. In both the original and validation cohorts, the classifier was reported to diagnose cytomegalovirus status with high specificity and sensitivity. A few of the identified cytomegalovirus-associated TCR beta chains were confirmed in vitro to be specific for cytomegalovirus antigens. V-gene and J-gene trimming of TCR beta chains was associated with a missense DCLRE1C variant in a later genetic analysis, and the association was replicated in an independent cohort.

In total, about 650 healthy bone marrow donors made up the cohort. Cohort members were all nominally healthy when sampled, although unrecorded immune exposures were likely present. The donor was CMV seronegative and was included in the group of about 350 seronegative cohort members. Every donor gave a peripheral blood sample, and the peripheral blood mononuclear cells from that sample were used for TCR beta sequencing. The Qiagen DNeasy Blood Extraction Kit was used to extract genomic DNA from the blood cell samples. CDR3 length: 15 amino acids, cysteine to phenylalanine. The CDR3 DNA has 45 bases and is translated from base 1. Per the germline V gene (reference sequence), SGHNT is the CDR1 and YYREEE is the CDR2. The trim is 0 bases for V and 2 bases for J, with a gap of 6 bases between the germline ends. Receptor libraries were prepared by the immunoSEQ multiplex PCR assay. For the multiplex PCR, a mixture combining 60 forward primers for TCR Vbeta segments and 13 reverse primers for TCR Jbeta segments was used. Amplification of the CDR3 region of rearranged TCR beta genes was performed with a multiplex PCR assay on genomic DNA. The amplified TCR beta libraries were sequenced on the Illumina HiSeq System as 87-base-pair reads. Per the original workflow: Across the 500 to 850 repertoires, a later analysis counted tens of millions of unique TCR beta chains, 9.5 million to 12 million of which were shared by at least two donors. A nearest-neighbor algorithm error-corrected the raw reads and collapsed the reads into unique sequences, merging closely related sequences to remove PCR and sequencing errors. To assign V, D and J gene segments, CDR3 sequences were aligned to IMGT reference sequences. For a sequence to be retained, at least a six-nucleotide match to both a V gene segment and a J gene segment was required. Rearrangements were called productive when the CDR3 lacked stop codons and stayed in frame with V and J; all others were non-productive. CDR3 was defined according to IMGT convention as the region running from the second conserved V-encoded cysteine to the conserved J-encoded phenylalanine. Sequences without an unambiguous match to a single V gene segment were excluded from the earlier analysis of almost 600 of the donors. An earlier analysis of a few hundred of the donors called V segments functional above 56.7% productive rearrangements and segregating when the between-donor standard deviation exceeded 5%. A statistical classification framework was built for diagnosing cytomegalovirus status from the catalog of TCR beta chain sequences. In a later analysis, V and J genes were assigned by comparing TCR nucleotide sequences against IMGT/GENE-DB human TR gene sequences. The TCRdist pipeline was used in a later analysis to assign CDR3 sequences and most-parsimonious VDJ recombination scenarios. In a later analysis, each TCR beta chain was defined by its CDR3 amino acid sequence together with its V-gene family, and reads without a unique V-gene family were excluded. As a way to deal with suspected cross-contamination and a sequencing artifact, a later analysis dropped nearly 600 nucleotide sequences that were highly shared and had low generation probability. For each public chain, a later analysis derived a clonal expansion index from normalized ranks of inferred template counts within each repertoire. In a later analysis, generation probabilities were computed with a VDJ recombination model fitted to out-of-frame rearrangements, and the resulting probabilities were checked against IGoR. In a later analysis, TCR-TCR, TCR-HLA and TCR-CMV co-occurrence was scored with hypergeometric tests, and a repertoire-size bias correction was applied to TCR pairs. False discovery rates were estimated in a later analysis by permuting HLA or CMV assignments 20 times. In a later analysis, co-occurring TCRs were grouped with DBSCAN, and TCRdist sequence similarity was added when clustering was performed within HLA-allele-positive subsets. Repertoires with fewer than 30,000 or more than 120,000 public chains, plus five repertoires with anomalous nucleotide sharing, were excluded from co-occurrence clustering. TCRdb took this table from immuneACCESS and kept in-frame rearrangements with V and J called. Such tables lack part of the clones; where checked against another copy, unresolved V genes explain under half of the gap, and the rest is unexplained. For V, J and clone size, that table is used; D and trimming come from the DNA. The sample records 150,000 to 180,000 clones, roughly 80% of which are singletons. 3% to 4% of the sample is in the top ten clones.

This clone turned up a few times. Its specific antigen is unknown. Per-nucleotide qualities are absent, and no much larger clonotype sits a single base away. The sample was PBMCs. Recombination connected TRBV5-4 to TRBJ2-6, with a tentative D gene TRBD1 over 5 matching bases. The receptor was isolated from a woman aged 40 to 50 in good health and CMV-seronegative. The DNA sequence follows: TGTGCCAGCAGCTTGGGGGGCCCTGGGGCCAACGTCCTGACTTTC. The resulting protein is CASSLGGPGANVLTF.